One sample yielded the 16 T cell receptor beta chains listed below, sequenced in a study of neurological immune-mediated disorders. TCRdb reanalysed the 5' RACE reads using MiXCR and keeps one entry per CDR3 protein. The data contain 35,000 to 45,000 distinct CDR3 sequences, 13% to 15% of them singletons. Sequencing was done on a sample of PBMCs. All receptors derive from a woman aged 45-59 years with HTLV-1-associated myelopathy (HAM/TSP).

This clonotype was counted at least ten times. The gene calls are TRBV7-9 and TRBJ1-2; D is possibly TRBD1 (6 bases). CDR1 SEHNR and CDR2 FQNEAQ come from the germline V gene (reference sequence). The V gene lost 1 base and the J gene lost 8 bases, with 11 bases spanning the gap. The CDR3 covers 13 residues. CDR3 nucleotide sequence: TGTGCCAGCAGCTTAGGGCGACAGGCGGGCTACACCTTC. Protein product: CASSLGRQAGYTF.

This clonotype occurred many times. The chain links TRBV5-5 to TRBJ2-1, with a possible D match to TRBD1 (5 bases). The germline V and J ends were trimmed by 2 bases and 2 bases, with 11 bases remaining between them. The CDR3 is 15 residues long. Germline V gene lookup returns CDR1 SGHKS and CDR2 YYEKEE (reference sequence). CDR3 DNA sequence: TGTGCCAGCAGCTTTCAAAGGGGCCCCTACAATGAGCAGTTCTTC. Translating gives CASSFQRGPYNEQFF. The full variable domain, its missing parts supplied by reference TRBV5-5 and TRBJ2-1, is DAGVTQSPTHLIKTRGQQVTLRCSPISGHKSVSWYQQVLGQGPQFIFQYYEKEERGRGNFPDRFSARQFPNYSSELNVNALLLGDSALYLCASSFQRGPYNEQFFGPGTRLTVL.

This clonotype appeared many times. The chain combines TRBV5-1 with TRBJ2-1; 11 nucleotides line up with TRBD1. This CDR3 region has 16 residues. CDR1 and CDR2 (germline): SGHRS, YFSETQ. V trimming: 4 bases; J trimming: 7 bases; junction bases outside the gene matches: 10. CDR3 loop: CASSLTPGTGGNEQFF. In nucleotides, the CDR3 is TGCGCCAGCAGCCTAACCCCCGGGACAGGGGGGAATGAGCAGTTCTTC.

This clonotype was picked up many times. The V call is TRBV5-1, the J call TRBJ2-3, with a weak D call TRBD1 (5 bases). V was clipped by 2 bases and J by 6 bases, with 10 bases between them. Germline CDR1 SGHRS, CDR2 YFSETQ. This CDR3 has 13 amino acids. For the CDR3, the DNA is TGCGCCAGCAGCTTAGCTCAGGGCGATACGCAGTATTTT. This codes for CASSLAQGDTQYF.

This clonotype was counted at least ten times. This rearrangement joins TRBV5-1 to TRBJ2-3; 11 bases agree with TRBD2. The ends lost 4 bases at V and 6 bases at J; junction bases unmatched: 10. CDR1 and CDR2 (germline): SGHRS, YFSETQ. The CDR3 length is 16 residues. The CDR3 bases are TGCGCCAGCAGCCCGGGACTAGCGGAGGCGGGGGATACGCAGTATTTT. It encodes CASSPGLAEAGDTQYF.

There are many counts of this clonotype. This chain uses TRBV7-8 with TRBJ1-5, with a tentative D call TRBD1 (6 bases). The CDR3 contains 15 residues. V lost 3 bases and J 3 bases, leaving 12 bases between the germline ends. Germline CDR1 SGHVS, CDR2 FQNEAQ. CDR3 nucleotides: TGTGCCAGCAGCTTCGACACAGGGCTCAATCAGCCCCAGCATTTT. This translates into CASSFDTGLNQPQHF.

This chain's CDR3 is CASGSGFEDYTF. The CDR3 nucleotides are TGCGCCAGCGGCTCAGGATTTGAAGACTACACCTTC. The chain joins TRBV4-3 to TRBJ1-2; no firm D call. Germline loops: CDR1 LGHNA, CDR2 YSLEER. The V gene lost 8 bases and the J gene lost 10 bases, with 17 bases spanning the gap. This CDR3 region has 12 residues.

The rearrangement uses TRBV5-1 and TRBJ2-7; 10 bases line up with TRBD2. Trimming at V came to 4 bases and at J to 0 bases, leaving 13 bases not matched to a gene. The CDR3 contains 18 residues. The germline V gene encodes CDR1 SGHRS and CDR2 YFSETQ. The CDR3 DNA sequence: TGCGCCAGCAGCGGATCTAGCGGGGGTCCCCAAATCTCCTACGAGCAGTACTTC. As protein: CASSGSSGGPQISYEQYF.

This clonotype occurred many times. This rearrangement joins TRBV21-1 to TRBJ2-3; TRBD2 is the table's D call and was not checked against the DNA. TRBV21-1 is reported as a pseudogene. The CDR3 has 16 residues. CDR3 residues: CASSMNLAGGPDTQYF. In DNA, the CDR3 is TGTGCCAGCAGCATGAACCTAGCGGGGGGGCCAGATACGCAGTATTTT.

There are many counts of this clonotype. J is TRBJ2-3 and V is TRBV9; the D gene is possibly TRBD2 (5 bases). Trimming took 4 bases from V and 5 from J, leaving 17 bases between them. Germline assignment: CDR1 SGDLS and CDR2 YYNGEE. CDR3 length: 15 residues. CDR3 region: CASSPRLAGLDTQYF. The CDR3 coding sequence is TGTGCCAGCAGCCCCCGGCTGGCGGGCTTAGATACGCAGTATTTT.

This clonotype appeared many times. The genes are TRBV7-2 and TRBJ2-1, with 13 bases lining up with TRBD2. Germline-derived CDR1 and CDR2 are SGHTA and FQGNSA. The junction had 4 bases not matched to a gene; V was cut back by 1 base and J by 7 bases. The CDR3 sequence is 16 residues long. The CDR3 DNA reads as TGTGCCAGCAGCTTAGGGACTAGCGGGGGTATGAATGAGCAGTTCTTC. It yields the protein CASSLGTSGGMNEQFF.

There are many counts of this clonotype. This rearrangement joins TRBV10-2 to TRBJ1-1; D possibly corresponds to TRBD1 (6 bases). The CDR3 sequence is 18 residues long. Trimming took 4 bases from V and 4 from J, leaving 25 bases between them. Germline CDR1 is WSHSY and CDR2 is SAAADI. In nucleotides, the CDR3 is TGCGCCAGCAGTGCCACTGGGGGGGCACGTTATGTTGGCACTGAAGCTTTCTTT. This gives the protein CASSATGGARYVGTEAFF.

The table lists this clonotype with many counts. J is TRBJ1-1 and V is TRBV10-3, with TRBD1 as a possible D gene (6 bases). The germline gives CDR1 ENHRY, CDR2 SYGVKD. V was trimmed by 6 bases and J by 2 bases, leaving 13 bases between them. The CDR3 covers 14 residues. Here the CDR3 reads CAIRGGGGNTEAFF. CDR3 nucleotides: TGTGCCATCAGAGGAGGCGGGGGCAACACTGAAGCTTTCTTT.

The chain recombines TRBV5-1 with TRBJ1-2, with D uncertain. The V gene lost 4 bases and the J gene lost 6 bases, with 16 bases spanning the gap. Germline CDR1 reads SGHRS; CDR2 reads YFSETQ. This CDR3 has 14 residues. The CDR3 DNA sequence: TGCGCCAGCAGCCTGGCGGTGTGGAGTGATGGCTACACCTTC. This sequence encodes CASSLAVWSDGYTF.

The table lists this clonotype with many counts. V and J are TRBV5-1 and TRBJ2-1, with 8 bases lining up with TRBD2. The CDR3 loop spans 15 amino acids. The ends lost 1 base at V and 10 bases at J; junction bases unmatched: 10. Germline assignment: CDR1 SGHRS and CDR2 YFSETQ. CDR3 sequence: CASSLMRGDHREQFF. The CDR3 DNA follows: TGCGCCAGCAGCTTGATGCGGGGGGACCATAGGGAGCAGTTCTTC.

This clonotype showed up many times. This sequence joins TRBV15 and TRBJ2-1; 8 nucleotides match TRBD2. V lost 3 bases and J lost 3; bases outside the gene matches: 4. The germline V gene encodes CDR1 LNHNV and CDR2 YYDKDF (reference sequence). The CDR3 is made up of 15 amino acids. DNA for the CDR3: TGTGCCACCAGCAGCCGGCGGGGGGACTACAATGAGCAGTTCTTC. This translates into CATSSRRGDYNEQFF.